Listed here is a single TCR beta chain. This specimen comes from a study of T cell responses to AZD1222 COVID-19 vaccine. The repertoire was sequenced with immunoSEQ multiplex PCR; TCRdb's copy has only in-frame clones and lacks some. The sample shows 150,000 to 160,000 clones, approximately 91% of them seen only once. The sequencing here drew on peripheral blood, taken 28 days after the second AZD1222 dose. This clonotype originated in an adult who received the AZD1222 COVID-19 vaccine.

CDR3 bases: TGTGCCTGGAGTGTAGGGCCGAATCAGCCCCAGCATTTT. Translating gives CAWSVGPNQPQHF. This chain connects TRBV30 to TRBJ1-5; D gene uncertain. The CDR3 consists of 13 residues. Per the germline V gene, CDR1 is GTSNPN and CDR2 is SVGIG (reference sequence). V lost 0 bases and J lost 4, with 7 bases in between.